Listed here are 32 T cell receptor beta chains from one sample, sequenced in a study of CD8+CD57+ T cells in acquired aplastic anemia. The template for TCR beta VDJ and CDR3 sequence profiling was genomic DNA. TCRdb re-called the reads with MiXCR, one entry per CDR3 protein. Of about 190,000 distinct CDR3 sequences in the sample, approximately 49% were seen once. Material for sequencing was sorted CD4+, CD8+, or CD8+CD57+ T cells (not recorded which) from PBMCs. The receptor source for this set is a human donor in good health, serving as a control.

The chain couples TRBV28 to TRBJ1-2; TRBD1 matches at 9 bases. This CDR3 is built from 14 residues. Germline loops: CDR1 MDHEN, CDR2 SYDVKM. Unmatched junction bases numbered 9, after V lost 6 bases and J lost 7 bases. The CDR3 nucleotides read TGTGCCAGCAGCCCGGACAGGGGCGGTAGTGGCTACACCTTC. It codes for CASSPDRGGSGYTF.

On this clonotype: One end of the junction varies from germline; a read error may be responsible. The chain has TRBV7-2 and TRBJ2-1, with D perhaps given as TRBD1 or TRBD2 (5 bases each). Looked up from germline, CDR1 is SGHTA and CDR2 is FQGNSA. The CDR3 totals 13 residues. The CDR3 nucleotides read TGTGCCAGCACCCGGGGCCCGAACAATGAGCTGTTCTTC. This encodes CASTRGPNNELFF.

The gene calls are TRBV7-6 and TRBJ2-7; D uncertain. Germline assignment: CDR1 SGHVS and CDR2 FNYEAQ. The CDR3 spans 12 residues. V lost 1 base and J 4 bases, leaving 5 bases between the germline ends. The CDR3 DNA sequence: TGTGCCAGCAGCTTAGTGTGGTACGAGCAGTACTTC. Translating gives CASSLVWYEQYF.

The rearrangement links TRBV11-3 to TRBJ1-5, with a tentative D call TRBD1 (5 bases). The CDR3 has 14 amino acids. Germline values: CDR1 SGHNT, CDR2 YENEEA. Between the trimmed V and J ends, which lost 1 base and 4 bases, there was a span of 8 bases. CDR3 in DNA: TGTGCCAGCAGCTTAGTCGGGGCTAATCAGCCCCAGCATTTT. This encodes CASSLVGANQPQHF.

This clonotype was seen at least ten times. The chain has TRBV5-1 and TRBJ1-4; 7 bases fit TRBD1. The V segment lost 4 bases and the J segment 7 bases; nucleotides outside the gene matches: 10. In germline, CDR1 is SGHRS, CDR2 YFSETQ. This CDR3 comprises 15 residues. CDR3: CASSKTGAFGEKLFF. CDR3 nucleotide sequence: TGCGCCAGCAGCAAAACAGGGGCCTTTGGTGAAAAACTGTTTTTT.

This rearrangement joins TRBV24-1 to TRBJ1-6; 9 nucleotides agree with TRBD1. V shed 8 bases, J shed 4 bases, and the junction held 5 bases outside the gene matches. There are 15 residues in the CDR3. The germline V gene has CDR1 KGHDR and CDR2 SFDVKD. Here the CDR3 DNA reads TGTGCCACCACCGGGACAGGGATTTATAATTCACCCCTCCACTTT. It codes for CATTGTGIYNSPLHF.

The DNA for the CDR3 is TGTGCCAGCAGTTTTGGACTAGCGAGCTACGAGCAGCATTTT. Translating gives CASSFGLASYEQHF. The chain joins TRBV6-6 to TRBJ1-5; D is uncertain. V dropped 4 bases and J dropped 13 bases, with 20 bases sitting between them. The CDR3 spans 14 residues. From germline, CDR1 is MNHNY and CDR2 SVGAGI (reference sequence).

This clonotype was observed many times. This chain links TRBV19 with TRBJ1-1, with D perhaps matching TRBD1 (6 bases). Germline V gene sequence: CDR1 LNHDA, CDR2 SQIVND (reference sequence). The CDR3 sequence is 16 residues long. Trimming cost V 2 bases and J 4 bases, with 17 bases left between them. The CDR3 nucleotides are TGTGCCAGTAGTATAAGGCTCTATCGAGGGGGCACTGAAGCTTTCTTT. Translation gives CASSIRLYRGGTEAFF.

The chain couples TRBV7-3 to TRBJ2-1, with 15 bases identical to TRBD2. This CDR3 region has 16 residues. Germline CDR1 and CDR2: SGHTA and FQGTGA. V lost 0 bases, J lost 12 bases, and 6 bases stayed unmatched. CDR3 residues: CASSLTGTSGGPRQFF. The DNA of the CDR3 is TGTGCCAGCAGCTTAACGGGGACTAGCGGGGGGCCCAGGCAGTTCTTC.

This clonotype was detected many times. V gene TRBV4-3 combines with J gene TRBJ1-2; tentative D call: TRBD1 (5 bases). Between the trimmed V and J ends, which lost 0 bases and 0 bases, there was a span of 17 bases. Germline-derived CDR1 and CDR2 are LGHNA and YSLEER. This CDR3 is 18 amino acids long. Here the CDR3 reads CASSQDLASGVTNYGYTF. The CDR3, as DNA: TGCGCCAGCAGCCAAGACCTTGCTTCGGGGGTAACTAACTATGGCTACACCTTC.

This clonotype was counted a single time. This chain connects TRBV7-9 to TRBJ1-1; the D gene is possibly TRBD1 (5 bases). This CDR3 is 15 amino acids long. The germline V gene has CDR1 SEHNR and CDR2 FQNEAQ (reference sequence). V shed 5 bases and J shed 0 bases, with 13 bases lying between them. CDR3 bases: TGTGCCAGCAGCGTTTGGACGGGACTGAACACTGAAGCTTTCTTT. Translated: CASSVWTGLNTEAFF.

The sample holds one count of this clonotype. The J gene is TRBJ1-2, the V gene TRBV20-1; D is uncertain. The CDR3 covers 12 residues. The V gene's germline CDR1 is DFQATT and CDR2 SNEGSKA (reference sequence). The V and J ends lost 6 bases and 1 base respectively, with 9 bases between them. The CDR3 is CSASVSNYGYTF. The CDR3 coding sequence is TGCAGTGCCAGCGTGAGTAACTATGGCTACACCTTC.

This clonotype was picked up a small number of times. This CDR3 is CATSDLRVAGGSGTQYF. The CDR3 DNA is TGTGCCACCAGTGATTTACGGGTAGCGGGGGGCAGTGGTACGCAGTATTTT. The V call is TRBV24-1, the J call TRBJ2-3; 10 positions agree with TRBD2. The CDR3 covers 17 residues. With 1 base clipped from V and 8 bases from J, the junction kept 11 bases outside the gene matches. Per germline, CDR1 KGHDR and CDR2 SFDVKD.

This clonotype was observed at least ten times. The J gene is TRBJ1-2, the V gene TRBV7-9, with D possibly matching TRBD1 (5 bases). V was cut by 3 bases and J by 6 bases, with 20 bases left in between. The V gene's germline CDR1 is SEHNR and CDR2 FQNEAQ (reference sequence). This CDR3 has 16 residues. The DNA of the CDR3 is TGTGCCAGCAGCTTCGACGGGTTAAGGGGCGTCCATGGCTACACCTTC. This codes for CASSFDGLRGVHGYTF.

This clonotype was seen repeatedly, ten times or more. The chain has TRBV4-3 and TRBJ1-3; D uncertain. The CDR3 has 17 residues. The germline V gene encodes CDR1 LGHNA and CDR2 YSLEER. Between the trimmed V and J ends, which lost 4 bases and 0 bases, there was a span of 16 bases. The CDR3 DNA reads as TGCGCCAGCAGCCCCCGAGGAAGCGCCGACTCTGGAAACACCATATATTTT. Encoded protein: CASSPRGSADSGNTIYF.

The CDR3 sequence: CASSFTGTGTCEQYF. The CDR3, as DNA: TGTGCCAGCAGCTTCACCGGGACAGGAACCTGCGAGCAGTACTTC. The rearrangement uses TRBV7-8 and TRBJ2-7; 8 bases fit TRBD1. Germline CDR1 SGHVS, CDR2 FQNEAQ. The junction had 10 bases not matched to a gene; V was cut back by 3 bases and J by 6 bases. The length of the CDR3 is 15 residues.

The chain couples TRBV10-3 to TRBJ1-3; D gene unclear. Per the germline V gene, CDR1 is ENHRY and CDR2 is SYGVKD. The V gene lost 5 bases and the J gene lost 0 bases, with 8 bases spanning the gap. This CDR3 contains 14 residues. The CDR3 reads CAISLSGSGNTIYF. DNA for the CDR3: TGTGCCATCAGTCTTAGTGGCTCTGGAAACACCATATATTTT.

CDR3 coding DNA: TGTGCCAGCAGCTTCGGGCTTACAGCAAACTCTGGAAACACCATATATTTT. It specifies CASSFGLTANSGNTIYF. The chain carries TRBV11-3 and TRBJ1-3; D gene ambiguous. CDR3 length equals 17 residues. V lost 3 bases and J lost 0, with 15 bases in between. The germline V gene encodes CDR1 SGHNT and CDR2 YENEEA.

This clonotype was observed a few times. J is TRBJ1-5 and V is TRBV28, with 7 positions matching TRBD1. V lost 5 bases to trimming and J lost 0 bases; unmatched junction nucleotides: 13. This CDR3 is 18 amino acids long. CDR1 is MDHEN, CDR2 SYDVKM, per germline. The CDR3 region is CASSPGTASTYSNQPQHF. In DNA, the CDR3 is TGTGCCAGCAGTCCCGGGACAGCAAGCACCTATAGCAATCAGCCCCAGCATTTT. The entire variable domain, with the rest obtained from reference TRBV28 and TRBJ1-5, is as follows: DVKVTQSSRYLVKRTGEKVFLECVQDMDHENMFWYRQDPGLGLRLIYFSYDVKMKEKGDIPEGYSVSREKKERFSLILESASTNQTSMYLCASSPGTASTYSNQPQHFGDGTRLSIL.

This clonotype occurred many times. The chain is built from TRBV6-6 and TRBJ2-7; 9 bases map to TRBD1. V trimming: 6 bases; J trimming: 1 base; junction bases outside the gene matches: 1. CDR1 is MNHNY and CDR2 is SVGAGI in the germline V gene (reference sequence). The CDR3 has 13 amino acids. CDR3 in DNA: TGTGCCAGCAGAGGGACAGGGTCCTACGAGCAGTACTTC. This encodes CASRGTGSYEQYF.

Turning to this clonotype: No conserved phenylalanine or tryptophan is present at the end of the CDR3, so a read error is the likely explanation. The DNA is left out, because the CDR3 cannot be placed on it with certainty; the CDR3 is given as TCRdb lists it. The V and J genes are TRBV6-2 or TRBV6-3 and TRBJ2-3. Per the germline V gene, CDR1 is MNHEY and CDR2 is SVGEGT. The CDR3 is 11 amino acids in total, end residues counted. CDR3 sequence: CASSYSEYSLR.

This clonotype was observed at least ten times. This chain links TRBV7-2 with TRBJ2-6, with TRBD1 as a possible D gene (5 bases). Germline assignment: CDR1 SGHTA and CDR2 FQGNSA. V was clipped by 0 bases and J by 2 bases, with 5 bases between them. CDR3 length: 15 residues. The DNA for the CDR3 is TGTGCCAGCAGCTTAGCAGGGGCTGGGGCCAACGTCCTGACTTTC. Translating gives CASSLAGAGANVLTF.

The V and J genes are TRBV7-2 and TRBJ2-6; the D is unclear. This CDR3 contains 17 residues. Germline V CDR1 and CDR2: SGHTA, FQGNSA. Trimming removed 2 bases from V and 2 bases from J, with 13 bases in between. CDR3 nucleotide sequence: TGTGCCAGCAGCTTAAGCCCAGTTGGGGCTGGGGCCAACGTCCTGACTTTC. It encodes CASSLSPVGAGANVLTF.

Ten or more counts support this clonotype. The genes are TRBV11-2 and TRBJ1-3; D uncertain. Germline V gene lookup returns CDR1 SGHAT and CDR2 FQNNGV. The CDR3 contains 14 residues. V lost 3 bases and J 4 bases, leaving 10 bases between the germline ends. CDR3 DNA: TGTGCCAGCAGCTTGGAGCCCGAAGGAAACACCATATATTTT. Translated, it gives CASSLEPEGNTIYF.

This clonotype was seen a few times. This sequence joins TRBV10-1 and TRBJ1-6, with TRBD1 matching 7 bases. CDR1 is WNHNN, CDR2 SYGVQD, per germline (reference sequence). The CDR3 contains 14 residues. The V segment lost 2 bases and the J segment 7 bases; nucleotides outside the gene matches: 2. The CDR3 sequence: CASSEMTGNSPLHF. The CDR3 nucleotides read TGCGCCAGCAGTGAGATGACAGGGAATTCACCCCTCCACTTT.

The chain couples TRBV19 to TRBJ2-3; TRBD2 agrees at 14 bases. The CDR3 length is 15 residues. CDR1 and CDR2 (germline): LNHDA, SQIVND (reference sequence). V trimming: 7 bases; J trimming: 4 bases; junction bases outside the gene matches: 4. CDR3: CASTRLAGGSDTQYF. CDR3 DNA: TGTGCCAGTACCCGACTAGCGGGAGGGTCAGATACGCAGTATTTT. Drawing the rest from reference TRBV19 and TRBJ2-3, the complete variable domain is DGGITQSPKYLFRKEGQNVTLSCEQNLNHDAMYWYRQDPGQGLRLIYYSQIVNDFQKGDIAEGYSVSREKKESFPLTVTSAQKNPTAFYLCASTRLAGGSDTQYFGPGTRLTVL.

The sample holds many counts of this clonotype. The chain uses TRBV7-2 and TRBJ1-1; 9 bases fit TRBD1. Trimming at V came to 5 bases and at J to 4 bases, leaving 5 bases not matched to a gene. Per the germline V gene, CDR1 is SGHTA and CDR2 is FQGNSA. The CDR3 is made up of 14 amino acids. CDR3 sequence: CASSTGQGFTEAFF. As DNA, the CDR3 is TGTGCCAGCAGCACGGGACAGGGTTTCACTGAAGCTTTCTTT.

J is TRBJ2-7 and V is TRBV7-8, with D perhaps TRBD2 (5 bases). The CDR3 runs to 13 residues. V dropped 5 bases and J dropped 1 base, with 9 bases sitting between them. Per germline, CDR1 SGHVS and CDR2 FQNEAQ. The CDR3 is CASSRGLSYEQYV. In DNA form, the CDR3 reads TGTGCCAGCAGCCGCGGACTTTCCTACGAGCAGTACGTC.

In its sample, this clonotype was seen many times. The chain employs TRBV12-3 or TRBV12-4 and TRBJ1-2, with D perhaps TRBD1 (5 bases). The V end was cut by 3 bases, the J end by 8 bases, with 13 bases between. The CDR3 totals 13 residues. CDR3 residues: CASSLSGTWGYTF. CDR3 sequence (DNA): TGTGCCAGCAGTTTGAGTGGGACTTGGGGCTACACCTTC.

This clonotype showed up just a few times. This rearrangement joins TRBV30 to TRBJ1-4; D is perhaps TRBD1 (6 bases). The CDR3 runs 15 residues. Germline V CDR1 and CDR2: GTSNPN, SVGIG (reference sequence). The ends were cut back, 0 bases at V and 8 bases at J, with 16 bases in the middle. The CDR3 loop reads CAWSVPSRGWEKLFF. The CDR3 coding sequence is TGTGCCTGGAGTGTACCAAGCAGGGGTTGGGAAAAACTGTTTTTT.

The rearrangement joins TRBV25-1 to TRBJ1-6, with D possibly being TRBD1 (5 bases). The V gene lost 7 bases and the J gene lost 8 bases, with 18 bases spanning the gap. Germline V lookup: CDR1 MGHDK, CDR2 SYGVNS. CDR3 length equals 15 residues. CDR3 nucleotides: TGTGCCAGCAAGACTGACAGTGGATACGATTCACCCCTCCACTTT. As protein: CASKTDSGYDSPLHF.

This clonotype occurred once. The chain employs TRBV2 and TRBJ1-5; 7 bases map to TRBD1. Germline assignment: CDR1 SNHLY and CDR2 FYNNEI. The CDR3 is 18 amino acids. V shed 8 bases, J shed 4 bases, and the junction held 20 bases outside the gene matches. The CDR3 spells CASPYHRGAVGINQPQHF. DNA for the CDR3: TGTGCCAGCCCGTATCACAGGGGAGCAGTGGGGATTAATCAGCCCCAGCATTTT.